This T cell receptor beta chain is drawn from a study of cytomegalovirus exposure and HLA in healthy donors. From germline, CDR1 is SGHRS and CDR2 YFSETQ. The CDR3 loop spans 16 amino acids. V trimming: 4 bases; J trimming: 0 bases; junction bases outside the gene matches: 8. Study observations and caveats: In a later analysis, several top co-occurrence clusters appeared linked to parvovirus B19, influenza, CMV and Epstein-Barr virus. Previous analysis showed most TCR beta V segments were productive about 87% or about 30% of the time. Among CMV-associated TCR beta chains, most appeared HLA-restricted in a later analysis.

To note about this clone: Its antigen is not identified.

It was healthy bone marrow donors who served as donors. Amplification used 60 Vbeta primers and 13 Jbeta primers. Profiling relied on immunoSEQ multiplex PCR, and the TCRdb table lists in-frame clones only, not all of them. The sample records about 160,000 clones, roughly 80% being singletons. The chain links TRBV5-1 to TRBJ2-3; 7 bases are shared with TRBD1. Sequencing used PBMCs. This TCR derives from a male donor in good health and CMV-seronegative. For the CDR3, the DNA is TGCGCCAGCAGCCTCGCCGACAGGGTCAGCACAGATACGCAGTATTTT. Its protein product is CASSLADRVSTDTQYF.